This passage covers 8 T cell receptor beta chains from one sample sequenced in a study of control samples from healthy donors and cancer patients (dated by TCRdb to the early 2020s). The library was built by means of the immunoSEQ multiplex PCR assay. The table was pulled from immuneACCESS by TCRdb, which kept in-frame rearrangements only. Such tables lose some clones; where checked, under half of the loss comes from unresolved V genes, and the rest has no known cause. The sample includes about 110,000 clones, with about 80% observed a single time. The top ten hold approximately 7% of the sample. The sample taken for sequencing was blood. All receptors derive from a man aged 18-30 years in good health.

The V call is TRBV19, the J call TRBJ1-1; D remains unclear. Germline CDR1 reads LNHDA; CDR2 reads SQIVND (reference sequence). The CDR3 consists of 13 residues. The V end was cut by 1 base, the J end by 2 bases, with 5 bases between. The CDR3 spells CASSIGPNTEAFF. The DNA of the CDR3 is TGTGCCAGTAGTATAGGCCCTAACACTGAAGCTTTCTTT.

The J gene is TRBJ2-5, the V gene TRBV27; D is possibly TRBD1 or TRBD2 (6 bases each). V dropped 2 bases and J dropped 2 bases, with 15 bases sitting between them. The CDR3 length is 16 residues. Germline CDR1 is MNHEY and CDR2 is SMNVEV (reference sequence). CDR3 sequence reads: CASSLNGGSLQETQYF. The CDR3 coding sequence is TGTGCCAGCAGTTTAAACGGGGGCTCACTACAAGAGACCCAGTACTTC.

The gene calls are TRBV5-6 and TRBJ1-2; 8 bases are a match to TRBD1. Germline lookup yields CDR1 SGHDT and CDR2 YYEEEE. The CDR3 totals 16 residues. Germline trimming cut 0 bases from V and 2 bases from J; bases unmatched to any gene: 6. The CDR3 region is CASSLADRGPNYGYTF. The DNA for the CDR3 is TGTGCCAGCAGCTTGGCCGACAGGGGACCGAACTATGGCTACACCTTC. Looking up the rest from reference TRBV5-6 and TRBJ1-2 gives the full variable domain: DAGVTQSPTHLIKTRGQQVTLRCSPKSGHDTVSWYQQALGQGPQFIFQYYEEEERQRGNFPDRFSGHQFPNYSSELNVNALLLGDSALYLCASSLADRGPNYGYTFGSGTRLTVV.

This sequence joins TRBV4-1 and TRBJ2-4; no firm D call. Germline V CDR1 and CDR2: MGHRA, YSYEKL. The CDR3 contains 13 residues. V dropped 2 bases and J dropped 7 bases, with 9 bases sitting between them. The DNA of the CDR3 is TGCGCCAGCAGCCAACTGGCGGCGAACATTCAGTACTTC. It yields the protein CASSQLAANIQYF.

This clone is medium-sized within its sample. V gene TRBV30 combines with J gene TRBJ2-2; 8 nucleotides agree with TRBD2. This CDR3 has 15 amino acids. Trimming took 2 bases from V and 6 from J; bases not matched to a gene: 8. CDR1 GTSNPN and CDR2 SVGIG come from the germline V gene (reference sequence). Here the CDR3 reads CAWSYGPGGAGELFF. CDR3 DNA sequence: TGTGCCTGGAGTTACGGTCCCGGGGGGGCCGGGGAGCTGTTTTTT.

This clone has a single count. The CDR3: CASSQEGDGYTF. CDR3 DNA: TGTGCCAGCAGCCAAGAGGGGGATGGCTACACCTTC. This chain uses TRBV4-2 with TRBJ1-2, with D possibly being TRBD1 (5 bases). Germline CDR1 LGHNA, CDR2 YNFKEQ. V dropped 0 bases and J dropped 6 bases, with 5 bases sitting between them. The CDR3 has 12 residues.

The chain couples TRBV7-8 to TRBJ2-1; D is uncertain. Germline values: CDR1 SGHVS, CDR2 FQNEAQ. CDR3 size: 11 residues. V gave up 3 bases and J gave up 5 bases, with 2 bases separating them. Here the CDR3 DNA reads TGTGCCAGCAGCTTCCACAATGAGCAGTTCTTC. This encodes CASSFHNEQFF.

The chain employs TRBV2 and TRBJ2-3, with D perhaps TRBD1 (5 bases). Germline loops: CDR1 SNHLY, CDR2 FYNNEI. V gave up 3 bases and J gave up 2 bases, with 15 bases separating them. This CDR3 has 16 amino acids. The CDR3 DNA reads TGTGCCAGCAGTGATCGGAGTGCAGGGCCCACAGATACGCAGTATTTT. Amino acids: CASSDRSAGPTDTQYF. The full variable domain, with the rest looked up from reference TRBV2 and TRBJ2-3, is EPEVTQTPSHQVTQMGQEVILRCVPISNHLYFYWYRQILGQKVEFLVSFYNNEISEKSEIFDDQFSVERPDGSNFTLKIRSTKLEDSAMYFCASSDRSAGPTDTQYFGPGTRLTVL.